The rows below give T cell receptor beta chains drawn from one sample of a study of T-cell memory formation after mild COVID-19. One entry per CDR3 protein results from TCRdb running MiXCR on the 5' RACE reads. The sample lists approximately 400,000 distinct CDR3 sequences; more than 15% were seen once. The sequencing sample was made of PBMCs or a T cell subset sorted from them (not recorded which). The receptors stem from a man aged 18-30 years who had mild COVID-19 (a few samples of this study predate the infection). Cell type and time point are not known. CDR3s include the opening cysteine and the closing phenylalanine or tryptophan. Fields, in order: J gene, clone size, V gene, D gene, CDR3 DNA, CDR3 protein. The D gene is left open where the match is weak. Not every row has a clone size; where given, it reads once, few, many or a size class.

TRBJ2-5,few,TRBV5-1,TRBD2,TGCGCCAGCAGCTTGGCCCTAGCGGGCCTTAAAGAGACCCAGTACTTC,CASSLALAGLKETQYF
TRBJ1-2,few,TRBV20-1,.,TGCAGTGCCTTACGCCCGGGGACAGGCTACACCTTC,CSALRPGTGYTF
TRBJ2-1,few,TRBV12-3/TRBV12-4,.,TGTGCCAGCAGTTTCGGATCGAATGCAGGCTACAATGAGCAGTTCTTC,CASSFGSNAGYNEQFF
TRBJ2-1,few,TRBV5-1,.,TGCGCCAGCAGCTGGGACGGACTCTCCTACAATGAGCAGTTCTTC,CASSWDGLSYNEQFF
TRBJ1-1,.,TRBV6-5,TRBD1,TGTGCCAGCAGTCGGTCCGGGACAGGTAACACTGAAGCTTTCTTT,CASSRSGTGNTEAFF
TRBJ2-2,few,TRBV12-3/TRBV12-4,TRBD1,TGTGCCAGCAGGGAAGACTACCGGGACAGGGAGAACACCGGGGAGCTGTTTTTT,CASREDYRDRENTGELFF
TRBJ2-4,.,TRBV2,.,TGTGCCAGCAGTGGGACGGGCATTCAGTACTTC,CASSGTGIQYF
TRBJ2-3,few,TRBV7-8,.,TGTGCCAGCAGCCAGCCCCCTACAGATACGCAGTATTTT,CASSQPPTDTQYF
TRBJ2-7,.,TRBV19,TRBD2,TGTGCCAGTAGTGGCCCTAGCGGGGGGGCTTACACCTACGAGCAGTACTTC,CASSGPSGGAYTYEQYF
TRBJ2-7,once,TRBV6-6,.,TGTGCCAGTTGGTGGGGGCGCGACGAGCAGTACTTC,CASWWGRDEQYF
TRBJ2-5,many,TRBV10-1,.,TGCGCCAGCAGTGGGACAACGTCCGGTGAGACCCAGTACTTC,CASSGTTSGETQYF
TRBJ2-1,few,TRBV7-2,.,TGTGCCAGCTCCGGACCTAACAATGAGCAGTTCTTC,CASSGPNNEQFF
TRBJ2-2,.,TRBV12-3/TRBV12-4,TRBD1,TGTGCCAGCACCAGGACAGGGATTAGCGGGGAGCTGTTTTTT,CASTRTGISGELFF
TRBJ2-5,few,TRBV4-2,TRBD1,TGTGCCAGCAGCATCCCCGGGACAGGGAAAAAGACCCAGTACTTC,CASSIPGTGKKTQYF
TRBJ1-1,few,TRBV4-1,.,TGCGCCAGCAGCGTATCGCAGGGCGGCGGAACTGAAGCTTTCTTT,CASSVSQGGGTEAFF
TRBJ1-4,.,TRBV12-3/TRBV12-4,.,TGTGCCAGCAGTTTGCGTATTAATGAAAAACTGTTTTTT,CASSLRINEKLFF
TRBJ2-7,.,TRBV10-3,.,TGTGCCATCACCGGGGGACCCCAACTCGTATACGAGCAGTACTTC,CAITGGPQLVYEQYF